This T cell receptor (beta chain) was identified in a study of blood T cell repertoires in COVID-19. Overall study context: Some COVID-19 samples were acute and others convalescent; all came from the United States, Italy and Spain. Nucleic acid was either cDNA or gDNA, and it came from T cells, B-cell-depleted T cells, or PBMCs.

This clone was observed a single time. As handled by the study authors: Estimation of nucleated cell counts relied on the amplification of reference gene primers. The table came from immunoSEQ multiplex PCR; TCRdb's copy has only in-frame clones and leaves some out. V, J and clone size are taken as reported in that table, and D and trimming were inferred from the DNA itself. The sample contains about 54,000 clones, less than 95% of which appear only once. The sequence came from a woman in her 40s with active COVID-19. The sample consisted of peripheral blood.

CDR3 sequence: CASSLGDSYYNSPLHF. Here the CDR3 DNA reads TGTGCCAGCAGCTTGGGGGACAGCTATTATAATTCACCCCTCCACTTT. V is TRBV7-2 and J is TRBJ1-6; 7 bases align to TRBD1. Germline V gene sequence: CDR1 SGHTA, CDR2 FQGNSA. The CDR3 has 16 amino acids. Trimming removed 3 bases from V and 4 bases from J; junction bases left unmatched: 6.